This TCR beta chain derives from a study of early T cells in non-severe SARS-CoV-2 infection. This clonotype has ten or more counts. CDR3 length: 16 residues. V lost 0 bases and J lost 3, with 12 bases in between. Germline CDR1 and CDR2: SGHRS and YFSETQ. Unique molecular identifier tags were affixed to discrete cDNA molecules. Via MiXCR, TCRdb re-called the 5' RACE reads, giving one row per CDR3 protein. The table records fewer than 85,000 distinct CDR3 sequences, 9.5% to 15% of them present only once. The chain joins TRBV5-1 to TRBJ1-4, with D possibly TRBD1 on 5 matching bases. This clonotype originated in an adult who was a healthcare worker with PCR-confirmed SARS-CoV-2 infection or an uninfected control (not recorded which). The sequencing input was whole blood. The CDR3 is CASSLEPGVPNEKLFF. The CDR3 coding sequence is TGCGCCAGCAGCTTGGAACCGGGGGTACCTAATGAAAAACTGTTTTTT. The full variable domain, with the rest looked up from reference TRBV5-1 and TRBJ1-4, is KAGVTQTPRYLIKTRGQQVTLSCSPISGHRSVSWYQQTPGQGLQFLFEYFSETQRNKGNFPGRFSGRQFSNSRSEMNVSTLELGDSALYLCASSLEPGVPNEKLFFGSGTQLSVL.